A selection of T cell receptor beta chains follows, all from one sample in a study of blood T cell repertoires in COVID-19. TCRdb's copy holds only in-frame clones and misses some; the assay was immunoSEQ multiplex PCR. Found here are under 400,000 clones, 87% of them singletons; the top ten hold roughly 1.9%. Sequenced material: PBMCs or T cells enriched from blood (not recorded which). These receptors were collected from a middle-aged man in a cohort exposed to, infected with or recovered from COVID-19 (not recorded which). Both conserved end residues are part of each CDR3. The D gene is left open where the match is weak. The listing skips clone size in some rows; elsewhere it reads once, few, many or a size class.

cdr3_length,clone_size,v_call,j_call,d_call,cdr3_nt,cdr3_aa
14,once,TRBV18,TRBJ1-2,NA,TGTGCCAGCTCACCGGGAACCGGAGGCTATGGCTACACCTTC,CASSPGTGGYGYTF
16,once,TRBV24-1,TRBJ2-1,TRBD2,TGTGCCACCAGTGGTCGAGCGGGAGAAGGATTCAATGAGCAGTTCTTC,CATSGRAGEGFNEQFF
15,NA,TRBV25-1,TRBJ2-7,TRBD2,TGTGCCAGCAGTGCACCGGGACTAAGGGACTACGAGCAGTACTTC,CASSAPGLRDYEQYF
17,NA,TRBV28,TRBJ2-5,TRBD2,TGTGCCAGCAGTCCTATCCTCCCGCGGGAGGGGCAAGAGACCCAGTACTTC,CASSPILPREGQETQYF
13,NA,TRBV2,TRBJ2-1,TRBD2,TGTGCCGGTACTAGCGGGAGCGACAATGAGCAGTTCTTC,CAGTSGSDNEQFF
16,NA,TRBV19,TRBJ2-2,TRBD1,TGTGCCAGTAGTCCGTCGGACAGGTTTAACACCGGGGAGCTGTTTTTT,CASSPSDRFNTGELFF
14,few,TRBV10-2,TRBJ1-5,NA,TGCGCCAGCAGTGATGGGCAGGCGGGAGAGCCCCAGCATTTT,CASSDGQAGEPQHF
16,NA,TRBV5-4,TRBJ2-3,TRBD2,TGTGCCAGCAGCCACGGGGGTAGCGGGAGTACAGATACGCAGTATTTT,CASSHGGSGSTDTQYF
17,NA,TRBV18,TRBJ2-7,NA,TGTGCCAGCTCACCACGGAGCGTGGGGCTAAACTCCTACGAGCAGTACTTC,CASSPRSVGLNSYEQYF
14,NA,TRBV3-1/TRBV3-2,TRBJ1-5,NA,TGTGCCAGCAGCGCCCGGGGGAAAAATCAGCCCCAGCATTTT,CASSARGKNQPQHF